Below, 32 T cell receptor beta chains from the same sample are listed, as sequenced in a study of blood T cell repertoires in COVID-19. The protocol was immunoSEQ multiplex PCR, while the TCRdb copy is restricted to in-frame clones and leaves out a portion. Found here are hundreds of thousands of clones, 85% to 90% of them singletons; the top ten hold roughly 16%. The sequenced sample consisted of PBMCs or T cells enriched from blood (not recorded which). These receptor sequences come from a man younger than 45 who had been exposed to COVID-19.

In this sample, this clone turned up once. The chain combines TRBV27 with TRBJ2-7; weak D call: TRBD1 (6 bases). The CDR3 runs 16 residues. V shed 6 bases and J shed 0 bases, with 18 bases lying between them. The germline CDR1 and CDR2 sequences are MNHEY and SMNVEV (reference sequence). The CDR3 region has the DNA TGTGCCAGCAGCCTAAGACAGGCTAGTTACTCCTACGAGCAGTACTTC. Amino acids: CASSLRQASYSYEQYF.

The V gene is TRBV27, the J gene TRBJ2-7, with 9 bases matching TRBD1. The germline V gene encodes CDR1 MNHEY and CDR2 SMNVEV (reference sequence). There are 16 residues in the CDR3. V was clipped by 5 bases and J by 5 bases; unmatched bases: 13. The CDR3 DNA reads as TGTGCCAGCAGTCGGCAAGGACAGGGGTATTCGAACGAGCAGTACTTC. Translating it yields CASSRQGQGYSNEQYF.

CDR3 sequence (DNA): TGTGCCAGCAGGCCCCACACAGGGGGTACGGAGACCCAGTACTTC. Translating it yields CASRPHTGGTETQYF. The V gene is TRBV6-5, the J gene TRBJ2-5, with 8 bases lining up with TRBD1. CDR3 size: 15 residues. The V gene end was trimmed by 6 bases and the J gene end by 5 bases; junction bases not matched to a gene: 11. Germline assignment: CDR1 MNHEY and CDR2 SVGAGI.

The chain joins TRBV4-2 to TRBJ1-2, with no clear D. Germline V gene sequence: CDR1 LGHNA, CDR2 YNFKEQ. The CDR3 consists of 16 residues. Trimming took 0 bases from V and 0 from J, leaving 11 bases between them. In DNA, the CDR3 is TGTGCCAGCAGCCAAGAAAGAACGGGAGCTAACTATGGCTACACCTTC. It encodes CASSQERTGANYGYTF.

This clone was counted between two and nine times. This chain uses TRBV7-3 with TRBJ2-3, with D possibly TRBD2 on 6 matching bases. Germline V lookup: CDR1 SGHTA, CDR2 FQGTGA. This CDR3 has 12 amino acids. The V end was cut by 3 bases, the J end by 8 bases, with 9 bases between. The CDR3 bases are TGTGCCAGCAGCTTCCCCGGGGGTACGCAGTATTTT. As protein: CASSFPGGTQYF.

The V and J genes are TRBV12-5 and TRBJ2-2; maybe TRBD1 (6 bases). CDR1 is LGHNT, CDR2 FRNRAP, per germline. Trimming stripped 11 bases from V and 0 bases from J, with 16 bases between. There are 15 residues in the CDR3. This chain's CDR3 is CAGSRGNSNTGELFF. CDR3 sequence (DNA): TGTGCTGGAAGCAGGGGAAACTCGAACACCGGGGAGCTGTTTTTT. Combining the CDR3 with reference TRBV12-5 and TRBJ2-2 gives the whole variable domain DARVTQTPRHKVTEMGQEVTMRCQPILGHNTVFWYRQTMMQGLELLAYFRNRAPLDDSGMPKDRFSAEMPDATLATLKIQPSEPRDSAVYFCAGSRGNSNTGELFFGEGSRLTVL.

The rearrangement uses TRBV5-1 and TRBJ1-2; 7 nucleotides line up with TRBD1. Looked up from germline, CDR1 is SGHRS and CDR2 is YFSETQ. Trimming took 4 bases from V and 8 from J; bases not matched to a gene: 5. The CDR3 sequence is 12 residues long. CDR3 DNA: TGCGCCAGCAGCGAAGGACAGGTCGGCTACACCTTC. This codes for CASSEGQVGYTF.

This chain connects TRBV12-3 or TRBV12-4 to TRBJ2-7; D not resolved. This CDR3 contains 10 residues. Trimming cost V 6 bases and J 4 bases, with 4 bases left between them. The CDR3 sequence is CASSSYEQYF. CDR3 nucleotides: TGTGCCAGCAGCTCTTACGAGCAGTACTTC.

This clone has a single count. The V gene is TRBV5-4, the J gene TRBJ1-6; D may be TRBD1 (6 bases). V lost 2 bases to trimming and J lost 0 bases, with 15 bases between them. Per the germline V gene, CDR1 is SGHNT and CDR2 is YYREEE (reference sequence). The CDR3 is made up of 18 amino acids. DNA of the CDR3: TGTGCCAGCAGCTTTTTTTGGGGGCCCCACTCCTATAATTCACCCCTCCACTTT. Amino acids: CASSFFWGPHSYNSPLHF.

The chain couples TRBV7-6 to TRBJ2-3, with 9 bases fitting TRBD2. Germline-derived CDR1 and CDR2 are SGHVS and FNYEAQ. The CDR3 sequence is 15 residues long. V shed 3 bases and J 5 bases; nucleotides not matched to a gene: 6. The CDR3 sequence: CASSLGGGAVDTQYF. The CDR3 DNA reads TGTGCCAGCAGCTTGGGCGGGGGGGCTGTAGATACGCAGTATTTT.

CDR3 protein: CARTTGQGYGYTF. The DNA of the CDR3 is TGTGCCCGCACCACCGGACAGGGCTATGGCTACACCTTC. The rearrangement joins TRBV30 to TRBJ1-2; the match to TRBD1 covers 8 bases. CDR3 length: 13 residues. The J segment lost 4 bases and the V segment lost 8 bases, leaving 9 bases of the junction unmatched. Germline V gene lookup returns CDR1 GTSNPN and CDR2 SVGIG (reference sequence).

This clone was observed a few times. This rearrangement joins TRBV4-1 to TRBJ1-5; the D is unclear. The CDR3 runs 13 residues. The V end was cut by 0 bases, the J end by 10 bases, with 10 bases between. Germline V gene lookup returns CDR1 MGHRA and CDR2 YSYEKL. CDR3 amino acids: CASSQDLGGPQHF. CDR3 nucleotides: TGCGCCAGCAGCCAAGATCTCGGCGGTCCCCAGCATTTT.

The V gene is TRBV6-5, the J gene TRBJ1-6; D not certain. The germline V gene has CDR1 MNHEY and CDR2 SVGAGI. V was shortened by 7 bases and J by 8 bases, with 6 bases between the two germline ends. CDR3 length: 11 amino acids. The CDR3 loop is CASTGYSPLHF. The CDR3 DNA reads TGTGCCAGCACGGGGTATTCACCCCTCCACTTT.

The rearrangement uses TRBV29-1 and TRBJ2-5; 7 bases are a match to TRBD2. Germline trimming cut 7 bases from V and 4 bases from J; bases unmatched to any gene: 9. In germline, CDR1 is SQVTM, CDR2 ANQGSEA. The CDR3 has 13 amino acids. CDR3 DNA: TGCAGCGCACCCCCCGGGGAGGGAGAGACCCAGTACTTC. Its protein is CSAPPGEGETQYF.

J is TRBJ1-4 and V is TRBV25-1, with TRBD1 matching 8 bases. The CDR3 is made up of 17 amino acids. Germline values: CDR1 MGHDK, CDR2 SYGVNS. Losses at the gene ends were 4 bases for V and 4 bases for J; bases not matched to a gene: 11. CDR3 bases: TGTGCCAGCAGTGGAGCTGGGGCAGGGGGCTTTAATGAAAAACTGTTTTTT. Translated, it gives CASSGAGAGGFNEKLFF.

The CDR3 nucleotides are TGTGCCAGCAGCTTGGCGGCGGGGGGACATACCGGGGAGCTGTTTTTT. Translating it yields CASSLAAGGHTGELFF. This sequence joins TRBV5-6 and TRBJ2-2; 8 bases agree with TRBD2. Germline V gene lookup returns CDR1 SGHDT and CDR2 YYEEEE. The J segment lost 5 bases and the V segment lost 0 bases, leaving 6 bases of the junction unmatched. The CDR3 totals 16 residues.

The chain is built from TRBV2 and TRBJ1-2; TRBD1 agrees at 8 bases. V lost 10 bases to trimming and J lost 7 bases; unmatched junction nucleotides: 5. The CDR3 sequence is 11 residues long. The germline gives CDR1 SNHLY, CDR2 FYNNEI. DNA for the CDR3: TGTGCCAACCAGGGGGCGGCTGGCTACACCTTC. Translation: CANQGAAGYTF.

The chain is built from TRBV6-5 and TRBJ1-2; 7 positions match TRBD1. The CDR3 has 15 amino acids. Germline trimming cut 6 bases from V and 6 bases from J; bases unmatched to any gene: 13. The germline V gene has CDR1 MNHEY and CDR2 SVGAGI. CDR3 bases: TGTGCCAGCAGCCAGACCTCCGGACAGGAAAATGGCTACACCTTC. Its protein product is CASSQTSGQENGYTF.

This chain links TRBV11-2 with TRBJ2-3; D is undetermined. This CDR3 comprises 16 residues. The V end was cut by 6 bases, the J end by 0 bases, with 16 bases between. Germline-derived CDR1 and CDR2 are SGHAT and FQNNGV. CDR3 nucleotides: TGTGCCAGCAGTCCCCGACTGCAGACTAGCACAGATACGCAGTATTTT. Protein product: CASSPRLQTSTDTQYF.

This chain links TRBV4-2 with TRBJ2-7, with 7 bases identical to TRBD2. The germline V gene encodes CDR1 LGHNA and CDR2 YNFKEQ. Trimming at V came to 0 bases and at J to 7 bases, leaving 9 bases not matched to a gene. The CDR3 loop spans 15 amino acids. CDR3 region: CASSQEDGGMREQYF. CDR3 DNA sequence: TGTGCCAGCAGCCAAGAGGACGGGGGGATGCGGGAGCAGTACTTC.

This chain uses TRBV9 with TRBJ2-2; 7 nucleotides agree with TRBD2. The junction had 9 bases not matched to a gene; V was cut back by 4 bases and J by 3 bases. Per germline, CDR1 SGDLS and CDR2 YYNGEE. This CDR3 comprises 16 residues. CDR3 nucleotides: TGTGCCAGCAGCCCTCGTTGGGGGAGGGACACCGGGGAGCTGTTTTTT. Its translation is CASSPRWGRDTGELFF.

This chain uses TRBV15 with TRBJ2-7, with D tentatively TRBD1 (5 bases). CDR1 LNHNV and CDR2 YYDKDF come from the germline V gene (reference sequence). V lost 3 bases to trimming and J lost 0 bases, with 6 bases between them. The CDR3 is 13 residues long. The CDR3 protein is CATSSRDSYEQYF. CDR3 nucleotide sequence: TGTGCCACCAGCAGCAGGGACTCCTACGAGCAGTACTTC.

The chain combines TRBV4-1 with TRBJ1-3, with 7 bases aligning to TRBD1. Per germline, CDR1 MGHRA and CDR2 YSYEKL. This CDR3 spans 15 amino acids. V lost 6 bases to trimming and J lost 8 bases; unmatched junction nucleotides: 13. In nucleotides, the CDR3 is TGCGCCAGCAGTCTAGGACAGGAACCCTCAGACACCATATATTTT. It translates to CASSLGQEPSDTIYF.

This rearrangement joins TRBV7-2 to TRBJ2-1; D is possibly TRBD2 (8 bases). CDR1 and CDR2 (germline): SGHTA, FQGNSA. The length of the CDR3 is 15 residues. The V gene lost 5 bases and the J gene lost 5 bases, with 16 bases spanning the gap. The CDR3: CASSDRVAGNNEQFF. The CDR3 nucleotides read TGTGCCAGCAGCGACAGGGTAGCGGGGAACAATGAGCAGTTCTTC.

This clone occurred once. The DNA for the CDR3 is TGTGCCAGCAGCCAACAGGGGACCGAGACCCAGTACTTC. Protein: CASSQQGTETQYF. This sequence joins TRBV3-1 (or the pseudogene TRBV3-2) and TRBJ2-5; maybe TRBD1 (6 bases). This CDR3 region has 13 residues. Per the germline V gene, CDR1 is LGHDT and CDR2 is YNNKEL (reference sequence). Trimming cost V 2 bases and J 5 bases, with 9 bases left between them.

The J gene is TRBJ2-2, the V gene TRBV7-3; D not resolved. Germline CDR1 and CDR2: SGHTA and FQGTGA. The CDR3 loop spans 16 amino acids. The germline V and J ends were trimmed by 1 base and 2 bases, with 11 bases remaining between them. The CDR3 reads CASSLMRATNTGELFF. The DNA of the CDR3 is TGTGCCAGCAGCTTAATGAGAGCTACTAACACCGGGGAGCTGTTTTTT.

The chain links TRBV7-2 to TRBJ2-2; D perhaps matches TRBD1 (6 bases). There are 14 residues in the CDR3. The germline V and J ends were trimmed by 7 bases and 5 bases, with 14 bases remaining between them. In germline, CDR1 is SGHTA, CDR2 FQGNSA. The CDR3 nucleotides are TGTGCCAGCATGGCAGGGGCCGGGACCGGGGAGCTGTTTTTT. It is translated as CASMAGAGTGELFF.

V and J are TRBV5-1 and TRBJ1-1; 9 bases line up with TRBD1. The CDR3 spans 14 residues. Looked up from germline, CDR1 is SGHRS and CDR2 is YFSETQ. The trim removed 1 base at V and 4 bases at J, leaving 2 bases unmatched. The CDR3 DNA is TGCGCCAGCAGCTTGAAACAGGGGGCCACTGAAGCTTTCTTT. It specifies CASSLKQGATEAFF.

This clone turned up a few times. This chain joins TRBV5-1 and TRBJ1-1; TRBD1 matches 11 bases. Per germline, CDR1 SGHRS and CDR2 YFSETQ. The CDR3 is 16 residues long. With V trimmed by 7 bases and J by 3 bases, 11 bases remained unmatched. The CDR3 is CASAGTGGLLDTEAFF. CDR3 nucleotide sequence: TGCGCCAGCGCTGGGACAGGGGGTCTTCTGGACACTGAAGCTTTCTTT.

V is TRBV3-1 (or the pseudogene TRBV3-2) and J is TRBJ1-1; 7 bases agree with TRBD1. Looked up from germline, CDR1 is LGHDT and CDR2 is YNNKEL (reference sequence). V shed 3 bases, J shed 1 base, and the junction held 2 bases outside the gene matches. The CDR3 covers 14 residues. The chain's CDR3 is CASSHRQGNTEAFF. DNA of the CDR3: TGTGCCAGCAGCCACCGACAGGGGAACACTGAAGCTTTCTTT.

The gene calls are TRBV29-1 and TRBJ1-3, with D tentatively TRBD1 (6 bases). The germline gives CDR1 SQVTM, CDR2 ANQGSEA. The CDR3 runs to 13 residues. The V end was cut by 5 bases, the J end by 4 bases, with 12 bases between. CDR3 DNA sequence: TGCAGCGTTCAACAGGGATTGGGAAACACCATATATTTT. Protein product: CSVQQGLGNTIYF.

The chain couples TRBV18 to TRBJ1-1; 9 bases fit TRBD1. The germline CDR1 and CDR2 sequences are KGHSH and LQKENI. The V and J ends lost 4 bases and 5 bases, in that order; junction bases with no gene match: 14. The CDR3 consists of 17 residues. DNA for the CDR3: TGTGCCAGCTCACGAAACACAGGGGGCGAGGGGAGGACTGAAGCTTTCTTT. It is translated as CASSRNTGGEGRTEAFF. The full variable domain, completed using reference TRBV18 and TRBJ1-1, is NAGVMQNPRHLVRRRGQEARLRCSPMKGHSHVYWYRQLPEEGLKFMVYLQKENIIDESGMPKERFSAEFPKEGPSILRIQQVVRGDSAAYFCASSRNTGGEGRTEAFFGQGTRLTVV.